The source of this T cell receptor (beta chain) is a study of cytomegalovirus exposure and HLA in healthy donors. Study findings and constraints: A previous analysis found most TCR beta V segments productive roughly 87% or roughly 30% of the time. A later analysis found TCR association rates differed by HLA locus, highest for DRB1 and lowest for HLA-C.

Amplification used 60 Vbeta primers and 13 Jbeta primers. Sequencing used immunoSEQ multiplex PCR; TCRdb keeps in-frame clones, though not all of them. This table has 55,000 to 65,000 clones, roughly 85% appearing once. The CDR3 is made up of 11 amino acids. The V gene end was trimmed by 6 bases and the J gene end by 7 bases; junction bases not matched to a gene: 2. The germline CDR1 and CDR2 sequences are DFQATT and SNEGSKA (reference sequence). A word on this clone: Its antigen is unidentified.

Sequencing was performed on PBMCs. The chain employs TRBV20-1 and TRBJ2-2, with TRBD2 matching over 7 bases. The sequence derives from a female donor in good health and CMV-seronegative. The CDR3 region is CSARTSGELFF. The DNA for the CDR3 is TGCAGTGCCCGGACTAGCGGGGAGCTGTTTTTT.